Presented here are 28 T cell receptor beta chains from one specimen sequenced in a study of blood T cell repertoires in COVID-19. This table comes from immunoSEQ multiplex PCR, and its TCRdb copy is limited to in-frame clones, with some not included. Of fewer than 200,000 clones listed, 75% to 90% were seen once; the top ten hold approximately 4.4%. The sequencing sample was made of PBMCs or T cells enriched from blood (not recorded which). Every receptor here comes from a woman aged 45-59 years who had recovered from COVID-19.

The gene calls are TRBV2 and TRBJ1-1, with 11 bases identical to TRBD1. This CDR3 is built from 15 residues. CDR1 is SNHLY and CDR2 is FYNNEI in the germline V gene. V dropped 2 bases and J dropped 4; count of bases not matched to a gene: 3. In nucleotides, the CDR3 is TGTGCCAGCAGTGAACGGGGACAGGGGGGCACTGAAGCTTTCTTT. It yields the protein CASSERGQGGTEAFF.

In this sample, this clone turned up a few times. This sequence joins TRBV2 and TRBJ1-6, with a tentative D call TRBD1 (5 bases). Trimming shortened V by 6 bases and J by 8 bases, and 14 bases separated the two germline ends. CDR1 and CDR2 (germline): SNHLY, FYNNEI. The CDR3 is made up of 14 amino acids. The DNA of the CDR3 is TGTGCCAGCAGCCCGGGGGACGGATATTCACCCCTCCACTTT. Translation: CASSPGDGYSPLHF.

The V and J genes are TRBV27 and TRBJ1-4; a weak D match, TRBD1 (5 bases). This CDR3 region has 15 residues. Trimming cost V 2 bases and J 4 bases, with 11 bases left between them. The germline V gene has CDR1 MNHEY and CDR2 SMNVEV (reference sequence). The CDR3 region is CASSLDGGGNEKLFF. CDR3 in DNA: TGTGCCAGCAGTTTAGACGGGGGAGGTAATGAAAAACTGTTTTTT. Full variable domain (remainder filled in from reference TRBV27 and TRBJ1-4): EAQVTQNPRYLITVTGKKLTVTCSQNMNHEYMSWYRQDPGLGLRQIYYSMNVEVTDKGDVPEGYKVSRKEKRNFPLILESPSPNQTSLYFCASSLDGGGNEKLFFGSGTQLSVL.

This sequence joins TRBV19 and TRBJ1-2, with 9 nucleotides matching TRBD1. The CDR3 extends over 15 amino acids. Trimming took 9 bases from V and 8 from J; bases not matched to a gene: 16. Germline CDR1 and CDR2: LNHDA and SQIVND (reference sequence). CDR3 in amino acids: CASKPSDRGGLGYTF. CDR3 nucleotides: TGTGCCAGCAAACCATCCGACAGGGGGGGACTGGGCTACACCTTC.

The chain recombines TRBV28 with TRBJ2-7, with 8 positions matching TRBD1. Germline CDR1 and CDR2: MDHEN and SYDVKM. The trim removed 1 base at V and 3 bases at J, leaving 2 bases unmatched. This CDR3 region has 14 residues. CDR3 loop: CASSLFGTGYEQYV. The CDR3 DNA sequence: TGTGCCAGCAGTTTATTCGGGACAGGCTACGAGCAGTACGTC.

The V and J genes are TRBV27 and TRBJ2-7; weak D call: TRBD2 (6 bases). The CDR3 runs 13 residues. The germline gives CDR1 MNHEY, CDR2 SMNVEV (reference sequence). Trimming pared 6 bases from V and 5 bases from J, leaving 14 bases between. This CDR3 reads CASRRAGQDEQYV. The CDR3 coding sequence is TGTGCCAGCAGGCGGGCGGGGCAAGACGAGCAGTACGTC.

V usage is TRBV5-4 and J usage is TRBJ2-3; D gene unclear. The germline V gene has CDR1 SGHNT and CDR2 YYREEE (reference sequence). CDR3 length equals 13 residues. V was trimmed by 1 base and J by 4 bases, leaving 7 bases between them. The CDR3 sequence: CASSLFTADTQYF. Written as DNA, the CDR3 is TGTGCCAGCAGCTTGTTTACGGCAGATACGCAGTATTTT.

The chain combines TRBV15 with TRBJ2-7, with 13 nucleotides matching TRBD2. CDR3 length: 17 residues. Germline V gene lookup returns CDR1 LNHNV and CDR2 YYDKDF (reference sequence). Unmatched junction bases numbered 4, after V lost 1 base and J lost 1 base. The CDR3 bases are TGTGCCACCAGCAGAGGCGGACTAGCGGGAGTATCCTACGAGCAGTACGTC. Its protein is CATSRGGLAGVSYEQYV.

The chain joins TRBV27 to TRBJ1-1, with D tentatively TRBD1 (5 bases). CDR3 length equals 15 residues. V lost 4 bases and J lost 6, with 18 bases in between. CDR1 and CDR2 (germline): MNHEY, SMNVEV (reference sequence). The chain's CDR3 is CASSSAPWGLAEAFF. The CDR3 DNA sequence: TGTGCCAGCAGTTCGGCTCCGTGGGGCCTCGCTGAAGCTTTCTTT.

The rearrangement links TRBV28 to TRBJ2-7; 7 bases match TRBD1. With V trimmed by 5 bases and J by 2 bases, 12 bases remained unmatched. Germline CDR1 is MDHEN and CDR2 is SYDVKM. The CDR3 covers 16 residues. The CDR3 loop reads CASSPGPGQAPYEQYV. Here the CDR3 DNA reads TGTGCCAGCAGTCCCGGGCCTGGACAGGCGCCCTACGAGCAGTACGTC.

This sequence joins TRBV4-1 and TRBJ2-3; TRBD1 might be the D (5 bases). CDR3 length: 14 amino acids. V shed 4 bases and J shed 3 bases, with 11 bases lying between them. Per the germline V gene, CDR1 is MGHRA and CDR2 is YSYEKL. CDR3 protein: CASSPGMMTDTQYF. The CDR3 DNA follows: TGCGCCAGCAGCCCAGGGATGATGACAGATACGCAGTATTTT.

The rearrangement joins TRBV10-3 to TRBJ2-1; 14 bases are a match to TRBD2. This CDR3 contains 18 residues. V trimming: 3 bases; J trimming: 9 bases; junction bases outside the gene matches: 13. Germline CDR1 reads ENHRY; CDR2 reads SYGVKD. The CDR3 protein is CAISDRTSGRTTLGEQFF. As DNA, the CDR3 is TGTGCCATCAGTGATAGGACTAGCGGGAGGACTACTTTAGGTGAGCAGTTCTTC.

The V gene is TRBV6-2 or TRBV6-3, the J gene TRBJ2-2; D is undetermined. The CDR3 is 17 residues long. Germline lookup yields CDR1 MNHEY and CDR2 SVGEGT. V was shortened by 0 bases and J by 4 bases, with 15 bases between the two germline ends. CDR3 DNA sequence: TGTGCCAGCAGTTACTCCTACGCCTTTCACTTCACCGGGGAGCTGTTTTTT. This codes for CASSYSYAFHFTGELFF.

The chain combines TRBV5-5 with TRBJ1-1; TRBD1 agrees at 9 bases. The CDR3 extends over 13 amino acids. The germline gives CDR1 SGHKS, CDR2 YYEKEE (reference sequence). V gave up 10 bases and J gave up 2 bases; unmatched junction bases: 6. DNA for the CDR3: TGTGCCTCCAGACAGGGGGTCAACACTGAAGCTTTCTTT. It encodes CASRQGVNTEAFF.

The V call is TRBV19, the J call TRBJ1-2; the match to TRBD1 covers 7 bases. Germline CDR1 and CDR2: LNHDA and SQIVND (reference sequence). V shed 7 bases and J 9 bases; nucleotides not matched to a gene: 11. The CDR3 runs to 13 residues. CDR3 coding DNA: TGTGCCAGTACCACGGACAGGCGGGCGCGCTACACCTTC. Protein product: CASTTDRRARYTF.

V and J are TRBV29-1 and TRBJ1-1; no clear D. Germline V gene data show CDR1 as SQVTM and CDR2 as ANQGSEA. This CDR3 spans 12 amino acids. CDR3 protein: CTIMRMNTEAFF. The CDR3 nucleotides are TGCACCATAATGAGGATGAACACTGAAGCTTTCTTT.

In this sample, this clone turned up once. The CDR3 bases are TGTGCCTGGAGGTGGGAGGGAATTGGTAATTCACCCCTCCACTTT. Protein product: CAWRWEGIGNSPLHF. The V and J genes are TRBV30 and TRBJ1-6, with D unresolved. Germline V gives CDR1 GTSNPN, CDR2 SVGIG (reference sequence). The CDR3 runs to 15 residues. V was shortened by 3 bases and J by 6 bases, with 15 bases between the two germline ends.

This clone has a single count. This chain links TRBV9 with TRBJ1-2, with D possibly matching TRBD1 (6 bases). V lost 2 bases, J lost 5 bases, and 16 bases lay in between. Germline loops: CDR1 SGDLS, CDR2 YYNGEE. The CDR3 is 15 amino acids. This CDR3 reads CASSVPTDSSYGYTF. CDR3 DNA sequence: TGTGCCAGCAGCGTGCCGACGGACAGCTCGTATGGCTACACCTTC.

The chain links TRBV6-4 to TRBJ2-7; D might be TRBD2 (6 bases). CDR1 and CDR2 from the germline V gene are MRHNA and SNTAGT. CDR3 length: 16 amino acids. Between the trimmed V and J ends, which lost 4 bases and 9 bases, there was a span of 25 bases. CDR3 loop: CASSADHNGRHHGQYV. The CDR3 nucleotides are TGTGCCAGCAGTGCAGATCATAACGGGAGACATCACGGGCAGTACGTC.

V usage is TRBV6-4 and J usage is TRBJ2-5; D remains unclear. CDR1 and CDR2 (germline): MRHNA, SNTAGT. This CDR3 is built from 13 residues. V dropped 4 bases and J dropped 1 base, with 7 bases sitting between them. CDR3 nucleotides: TGTGCCAGCAGTGCCTCCTCCCAAGAGACCCAGTACTTC. Translation: CASSASSQETQYF.

The J gene is TRBJ1-1, the V gene TRBV6-5; D gene uncertain. V lost 7 bases and J 3 bases, leaving 12 bases between the germline ends. The CDR3 runs 13 residues. CDR1 is MNHEY, CDR2 SVGAGI, per germline. In DNA, the CDR3 is TGTGCCAGCAAGCGGGGTTTTCACACTGAAGCTTTCTTT. Protein: CASKRGFHTEAFF.

V gene TRBV7-9 combines with J gene TRBJ2-1; 10 bases map to TRBD2. This CDR3 is built from 18 residues. The V and J ends lost 4 bases and 10 bases, in that order; junction bases with no gene match: 19. Germline-derived CDR1 and CDR2 are SEHNR and FQNEAQ (reference sequence). The CDR3 coding sequence is TGTGCCAGCAGCTCCACTACGGGAGCGGGAGGGCCTTTACGGGAGCAGTTCTTC. Encoded protein: CASSSTTGAGGPLREQFF.

The V gene is TRBV7-2, the J gene TRBJ2-1; 9 bases line up with TRBD2. Trimming removed 5 bases from V and 8 bases from J; junction bases left unmatched: 10. Germline loops: CDR1 SGHTA, CDR2 FQGNSA. The CDR3 has 15 residues. The CDR3 is CASSLSASGIYEQFF. In nucleotides, the CDR3 is TGTGCCAGCAGCCTTAGCGCTAGCGGGATCTATGAGCAGTTCTTC.

The J gene is TRBJ1-2, the V gene TRBV19; D remains ambiguous. V was cut by 7 bases and J by 8 bases, with 17 bases left in between. Germline CDR1 and CDR2: LNHDA and SQIVND (reference sequence). The CDR3 runs 13 residues. The CDR3 spells CASKGGYWSGYTF. The CDR3 nucleotides are TGTGCCAGTAAAGGAGGGTACTGGAGCGGCTACACCTTC. The full variable domain, in which reference TRBV19 and TRBJ1-2 provide the parts outside the CDR3, is DGGITQSPKYLFRKEGQNVTLSCEQNLNHDAMYWYRQDPGQGLRLIYYSQIVNDFQKGDIAEGYSVSREKKESFPLTVTSAQKNPTAFYLCASKGGYWSGYTFGSGTRLTVV.

This clone turned up a few times. This chain uses TRBV11-3 with TRBJ1-1; D may be TRBD1 (6 bases). CDR1 and CDR2 (germline): SGHNT, YENEEA. This CDR3 is 14 amino acids long. The germline V and J ends were trimmed by 6 bases and 4 bases, with 15 bases remaining between them. CDR3 region: CASSYRALSTEAFF. The CDR3, as DNA: TGTGCCAGCAGTTACAGGGCTCTGAGCACTGAAGCTTTCTTT.

V is TRBV5-1 and J is TRBJ2-1; maybe TRBD2 (6 bases). The germline CDR1 and CDR2 sequences are SGHRS and YFSETQ. This CDR3 spans 16 amino acids. V was trimmed by 4 bases and J by 8 bases, leaving 22 bases between them. CDR3 in amino acids: CASSLEGGVNRDEQFF. As DNA, the CDR3 is TGCGCCAGCAGCCTCGAGGGCGGGGTCAACCGGGATGAGCAGTTCTTC.

A word on this clone: A much larger clone lies a single base off, so this may be a read error. The rearrangement uses TRBV6-5 and TRBJ1-2; TRBD1 aligns across 8 bases. CDR1 is MNHEY and CDR2 is SVGAGI in the germline V gene. CDR3 length: 13 residues. J lost 3 bases, V lost 6 bases, and 3 bases had no gene match. The CDR3 is CASRLDRDYGYTF. CDR3 DNA: TGTGCCAGCAGGTTGGACAGGGACTATGGCTACACCTTC.

The chain uses TRBV27 and TRBJ1-5; unclear D gene. V was clipped by 5 bases and J by 0 bases, with 5 bases between them. Germline V lookup: CDR1 MNHEY, CDR2 SMNVEV (reference sequence). The CDR3 covers 13 residues. CDR3 DNA: TGTGCCAGCAGTCCCTATAGCAATCAGCCCCAGCATTTT. Amino acid sequence: CASSPYSNQPQHF.